The clone carrying this TCR beta chain is categorized as medium-sized. The target antigen is unknown. These data come from a study of radiation and T cells in renal cell carcinoma. Study-level results: From baseline, blood top tumor clonotypes peaked at 2 weeks post-radiation.

Time point here: blood 2 weeks post-SBRT. The treatment is: 15 Gy SBRT to primary tumor, nephrectomy 4 weeks later. After SBRT, blood was collected at 2 and 4 weeks, plus baseline. Data came from immunoSEQ multiplex PCR; TCRdb stores just in-frame clones and leaves some out. The sample yields over 60,000 clones, about 80% seen once. CDR1 is MRHNA, CDR2 SNTAGT, per germline. The CDR3 runs 13 residues. With 5 bases removed from V and 2 bases from J, the gap between germline ends came to 8 bases. The source of this sequence is a man in his 60s with renal cell carcinoma. The sequences come from blood, collected from a patient whose treatment included radiotherapy and nephrectomy. The rearrangement uses TRBV6-4 and TRBJ2-3; unclear D gene. The CDR3 here is CASSLGVTDTQYF. CDR3 nucleotide sequence: TGTGCCAGCAGTCTTGGAGTCACAGATACGCAGTATTTT.